This is a list of T cell receptor beta chains from one sample in a study of vaccination and CD4 T cells after COVID-19. TCRdb passed the PCR reads through MiXCR, listing each CDR3 protein once. The profile shows approximately 29,000 distinct CDR3 sequences, approximately 49% of them singletons. The input for sequencing was CD4+ T cells from blood, taken about 7 months after SARS-CoV-2 vaccination. The receptors come from a human donor who had recovered from COVID-19. Both conserved end residues are part of each CDR3. Each record gives: V gene, J gene, D gene, CDR3 length, clone size, CDR3 protein, CDR3 DNA. The D gene is left open where the match is weak. Size values are once, few and many counts, or a class for expanded clones, and some rows have none.

V gene: TRBV27
J gene: TRBJ2-6
D gene: NA
CDR3 length: 12
clone size: NA
CDR3 protein: CASSPRVGVLTF
CDR3 DNA: TGTGCCAGCAGTCCTCGAGTCGGGGTCCTGACTTTC

V gene: TRBV7-6
J gene: TRBJ2-7
D gene: NA
CDR3 length: 13
clone size: few
CDR3 protein: CASSLGGQYEQYF
CDR3 DNA: TGTGCCAGCAGCTTAGGAGGCCAGTACGAGCAGTACTTC

V gene: TRBV6-5
J gene: TRBJ1-6
D gene: NA
CDR3 length: 14
clone size: few
CDR3 protein: CASSSRQVSSPLHF
CDR3 DNA: TGTGCCAGCAGTTCACGACAAGTTTCATCACCCCTCCACTTT

V gene: TRBV10-3
J gene: TRBJ2-3
D gene: NA
CDR3 length: 15
clone size: few
CDR3 protein: CAIRRAVATTDTQYF
CDR3 DNA: TGTGCCATCAGGAGGGCGGTCGCGACCACAGATACGCAGTATTTT

V gene: TRBV7-6
J gene: TRBJ2-7
D gene: NA
CDR3 length: 14
clone size: few
CDR3 protein: CASSQELVSYEQYF
CDR3 DNA: TGTGCCAGCAGCCAGGAACTAGTAAGCTACGAGCAGTACTTC

V gene: TRBV11-1
J gene: TRBJ2-1
D gene: TRBD2
CDR3 length: 18
clone size: NA
CDR3 protein: CASSLGRVLAGGYNEQFF
CDR3 DNA: TGTGCCAGCAGCTTAGGACGGGTCTTGGCGGGAGGCTACAATGAGCAGTTCTTC

V gene: TRBV20-1
J gene: TRBJ2-3
D gene: NA
CDR3 length: 19
clone size: NA
CDR3 protein: CSARAPPGSRPSSTDTQYF
CDR3 DNA: TGCAGTGCTAGAGCCCCCCCAGGCTCAAGACCCTCTAGCACAGATACGCAGTATTTT

V gene: TRBV6-4
J gene: TRBJ2-1
D gene: TRBD2
CDR3 length: 14
clone size: NA
CDR3 protein: CASSEASGYNEQFF
CDR3 DNA: TGTGCCAGCAGTGAGGCTAGCGGGTACAATGAGCAGTTCTTC

V gene: TRBV28
J gene: TRBJ2-7
D gene: TRBD1
CDR3 length: 13
clone size: few
CDR3 protein: CASTQTGHYEQYF
CDR3 DNA: TGTGCCAGCACCCAGACAGGGCACTACGAGCAGTACTTC

V gene: TRBV10-3
J gene: TRBJ1-1
D gene: TRBD1
CDR3 length: 13
clone size: NA
CDR3 protein: CAINPDRGAEAFF
CDR3 DNA: TGTGCCATCAACCCAGACAGGGGTGCTGAAGCTTTCTTT